These 14 T cell receptor beta chains came from one sample sequenced in a study of T cells after yellow fever vaccination. TCRdb reprocessed the 5' RACE reads via MiXCR and lists one record per CDR3 protein. The sample contains some 350,000 distinct CDR3 sequences, 3% to 4.5% of which appear only once. Sequenced here: PBMCs, sampled 5 days after the yellow fever booster vaccination. The receptor set was obtained from a man in his late teens or twenties who received the YFV17D yellow fever vaccine.

The chain uses TRBV27 and TRBJ2-2, with unresolved D. From germline, CDR1 is MNHEY and CDR2 SMNVEV (reference sequence). V was clipped by 8 bases and J by 2 bases, with 3 bases between them. This CDR3 has 11 amino acids. DNA of the CDR3: TGTGCCAGCGCAAACACCGGGGAGCTGTTTTTT. Protein product: CASANTGELFF.

This rearrangement joins TRBV7-2 to TRBJ1-6; D is perhaps TRBD1 (6 bases). The CDR3 totals 16 residues. V was clipped by 4 bases and J by 11 bases, with 21 bases between them. Germline loops: CDR1 SGHTA, CDR2 FQGNSA. The CDR3, as DNA: TGTGCCAGCAGCTCACCTCGACAGGCCAGGAGGGCACCCCTCCACTTT. Its translation: CASSSPRQARRAPLHF.

The chain couples TRBV4-3 to TRBJ1-3; D ambiguous. In germline, CDR1 is LGHNA, CDR2 YSLEER. Trimming removed 0 bases from V and 0 bases from J, with 9 bases in between. The CDR3 is 16 amino acids. The CDR3 sequence: CASSQDHGDSGNTIYF. CDR3 DNA sequence: TGCGCCAGCAGCCAAGACCACGGGGACTCTGGAAACACCATATATTTT.

This chain uses TRBV6-5 with TRBJ1-1; unclear D gene. V was trimmed by 6 bases and J by 7 bases, leaving 15 bases between them. The CDR3 covers 13 residues. The germline V gene encodes CDR1 MNHEY and CDR2 SVGAGI. The CDR3 region is CASSPTLGYEAFF. The CDR3 nucleotides are TGTGCCAGCAGCCCGACCCTGGGGTATGAAGCTTTCTTT.

This clonotype showed up many times. This CDR3 is CASSQDTGLHGYTF. DNA of the CDR3: TGCGCCAGCAGCCAAGATACAGGACTCCATGGCTACACCTTC. This chain links TRBV4-3 with TRBJ1-2, with D maybe TRBD1 (5 bases). The CDR3 runs to 14 residues. Between the trimmed V and J ends, which lost 0 bases and 6 bases, there was a span of 11 bases. Germline values: CDR1 LGHNA, CDR2 YSLEER.

This clonotype was seen a handful of times. The V gene is TRBV28, the J gene TRBJ2-5; either TRBD1 or TRBD2 may supply D (5 bases each). Trimming left V 6 bases short and J 9 bases short, with 14 bases between. This CDR3 spans 12 amino acids. Germline lookup yields CDR1 MDHEN and CDR2 SYDVKM. The CDR3 DNA sequence: TGTGCCAGCAGACCAGGGCGGGCGGCCCAGTACTTC. Translation gives CASRPGRAAQYF.

The chain recombines TRBV20-1 with TRBJ2-2, with a possible D match to TRBD1 (5 bases). The V gene lost 6 bases and the J gene lost 5 bases, with 16 bases spanning the gap. This CDR3 region has 14 residues. Germline-derived CDR1 and CDR2 are DFQATT and SNEGSKA (reference sequence). The CDR3 protein is CSARSQGRTGELFF. The CDR3 bases are TGCAGTGCACGGAGTCAGGGAAGAACCGGGGAGCTGTTTTTT.

This clonotype was detected many times. The chain carries TRBV20-1 and TRBJ2-3, with D uncertain. Germline CDR1 DFQATT, CDR2 SNEGSKA (reference sequence). The CDR3 totals 14 residues. The ends were cut back, 6 bases at V and 2 bases at J, with 15 bases in the middle. The DNA for the CDR3 is TGCAGTGCCCCCCCCTCTGGCGACACAGATACGCAGTATTTT. Residues: CSAPPSGDTDTQYF.

The CDR3 DNA reads TGTGCCAGCAGCCAAGACAGGGCGTCGGGAACTGAAGCTTTCTTT. This encodes CASSQDRASGTEAFF. This chain uses TRBV4-2 with TRBJ1-1; a weak D match, TRBD1 (5 bases). The CDR3 is made up of 15 amino acids. Looked up from germline, CDR1 is LGHNA and CDR2 is YNFKEQ. Deletions cut 0 bases from V and 5 bases from J, with 13 bases between.

This clonotype was counted between two and nine times. V usage is TRBV24-1 and J usage is TRBJ2-3, with D maybe TRBD1 (6 bases). CDR3 size: 13 residues. Deletions cut 10 bases from V and 0 bases from J, with 10 bases between. Germline CDR1 reads KGHDR; CDR2 reads SFDVKD. CDR3 in DNA: TGTGCCACGAGAGACAGGAGCACAGATACGCAGTATTTT. It yields the protein CATRDRSTDTQYF.

This clonotype was seen many times. The chain is built from TRBV20-1 and TRBJ2-3; 8 nucleotides agree with TRBD1. V shed 5 bases, J shed 4 bases, and the junction held 8 bases outside the gene matches. The CDR3 spans 14 residues. From germline, CDR1 is DFQATT and CDR2 SNEGSKA (reference sequence). Written as DNA, the CDR3 is TGCAGTGCTCCCGGGACAGGTAACGCAGATACGCAGTATTTT. Translation gives CSAPGTGNADTQYF.

There are many counts of this clonotype. The rearrangement uses TRBV25-1 and TRBJ2-7; 9 nucleotides line up with TRBD1. Trimming took 5 bases from V and 3 from J; bases not matched to a gene: 5. The CDR3 runs 14 residues. Looked up from germline, CDR1 is MGHDK and CDR2 is SYGVNS. As DNA, the CDR3 is TGTGCCAGCAGTCAGGGACAGGGCTTCTACGAGCAGTACTTC. Protein: CASSQGQGFYEQYF.

This chain uses TRBV6-6 with TRBJ2-7; TRBD1 agrees at 7 bases. There are 14 residues in the CDR3. Trimming removed 7 bases from V and 1 base from J; junction bases left unmatched: 7. Germline CDR1 reads MNHNY; CDR2 reads SVGAGI (reference sequence). Here the CDR3 DNA reads TGTGCCAGCACCACGACAGGGTTGTCCTACGAGCAGTACTTC. The encoded protein is CASTTTGLSYEQYF.

This clonotype turned up a few times. The chain couples TRBV6-2 or TRBV6-3 to TRBJ2-5; 7 bases are a match to TRBD2. This CDR3 is 15 amino acids long. V gave up 6 bases and J gave up 5 bases; unmatched junction bases: 12. CDR1 and CDR2 from the germline V gene are MNHEY and SVGEGT. The CDR3: CASSQRDGALETQYF. The CDR3 bases are TGTGCCAGCAGCCAGCGGGACGGTGCTTTGGAGACCCAGTACTTC.